Below are 6 T cell receptor beta chains sequenced from a single sample in a study of T-cell reconstitution after alpha-beta-depleted transplantation in children. TCRbeta library preparation incorporated unique molecular identifiers. TCRdb ran MiXCR on the PCR reads and lists one entry per CDR3 protein. The table lists 700,000 to 950,000 distinct CDR3 sequences, under 20% of them singletons. The sample was PBMCs, mostly from graft donor cells, taken 360 days after TCRalphabeta/CD19-depleted stem cell transplant. The receptors stem from a male patient younger than 18 who had a stem cell transplant for acute lymphoblastic leukemia, so the T cells may come from the graft donor.

In this sample, this clonotype turned up many times. V and J are TRBV27 and TRBJ2-7; D may be TRBD1 or TRBD2 (5 bases each). The CDR3 runs to 12 residues. V lost 0 bases and J 10 bases, leaving 10 bases between the germline ends. Germline CDR1 is MNHEY and CDR2 is SMNVEV (reference sequence). The CDR3 loop reads CASSLSTGRQYF. The CDR3 DNA reads as TGTGCCAGCAGTTTATCGACGGGGCGCCAGTACTTC.

In its sample, this clonotype was seen a few times. V usage is TRBV7-3 and J usage is TRBJ2-7; tentatively, D is TRBD1 (6 bases). V was pared by 1 base and J by 2 bases, with 18 bases between. Germline CDR1 is SGHTA and CDR2 is FQGTGA. The CDR3 is 17 residues long. Here the CDR3 reads CASSLRPSGDIPYEQYF. The CDR3 nucleotides are TGTGCCAGCAGCTTAAGACCTTCAGGGGACATCCCCTACGAGCAGTACTTC. The full variable domain, in which reference TRBV7-3 and TRBJ2-7 provide the parts outside the CDR3, is GAGVSQTPSNKVTEKGKYVELRCDPISGHTALYWYRQSLGQGPEFLIYFQGTGAADDSGLPNDRFFAVRPEGSVSTLKIQRTERGDSAVYLCASSLRPSGDIPYEQYFGPGTRLTVT.

This clonotype was detected many times. This chain connects TRBV29-1 to TRBJ2-7, with D perhaps matching TRBD1 or TRBD2 (6 bases each). Germline V gives CDR1 SQVTM, CDR2 ANQGSEA. CDR3 length equals 13 residues. V lost 6 bases, J lost 5 bases, and 17 bases lay in between. The CDR3 nucleotides are TGCAGCGTGGTCGGTCGGGGGCCCGACGAGCAGTACTTC. Encoded protein: CSVVGRGPDEQYF.

This clonotype was observed many times. The rearrangement uses TRBV5-1 and TRBJ2-7; 11 bases agree with TRBD2. Trimming removed 7 bases from V and 5 bases from J; junction bases left unmatched: 5. This CDR3 has 13 amino acids. Germline loops: CDR1 SGHRS, CDR2 YFSETQ. For the CDR3, the DNA is TGCGCCAGCGCAGTACTAGCGGGAGACGAGCAGTACTTC. Its protein product is CASAVLAGDEQYF.

The rearrangement uses TRBV20-1 and TRBJ1-4; D might be TRBD1 (6 bases). CDR1 and CDR2 from the germline V gene are DFQATT and SNEGSKA (reference sequence). This CDR3 region has 16 residues. Trimming cost V 8 bases and J 1 base, with 20 bases left between them. CDR3 residues: CSHERRDIETNEKLFF. The CDR3 region has the DNA TGCAGTCACGAGCGACGGGACATCGAAACTAATGAAAAACTGTTTTTT.

This clonotype showed up just a few times. The chain uses TRBV12-3 or TRBV12-4 and TRBJ2-7; D is perhaps TRBD1 or TRBD2 (5 bases each). The germline V and J ends were trimmed by 3 bases and 2 bases, with 17 bases remaining between them. This CDR3 comprises 16 residues. The CDR3 DNA reads TGTGCCAGCAGTTTTGGGATGGGACGGTTTGCCTACGAGCAGTACTTC. Its translation is CASSFGMGRFAYEQYF.